This T cell receptor beta chain was sequenced in a study of blood T cell repertoires in COVID-19. Study summary: Both acute and convalescent COVID-19 samples were obtained from the United States, Italy and Spain. PBMCs, B-cell-depleted T cells, or T cells were the source of the cDNA or gDNA that made up the material.

Authors' methods: Researchers report that nucleated cell counts were estimated from reference gene primer amplification. TCRdb's table, derived via immunoSEQ multiplex PCR, lists solely in-frame clones and lacks some. Clone size and V and J calls were adopted from that table, with D and trimming inferred from the DNA. The table lists 90,000 to 100,000 clones, around 67% of them singletons. The CDR3 covers 15 residues. Trimming removed 2 bases from V and 2 bases from J; junction bases left unmatched: 4. Germline lookup yields CDR1 SGHTA and CDR2 FQGTGA. Material for sequencing was peripheral blood. The chain employs TRBV7-3 and TRBJ2-3; TRBD1 aligns across 7 bases. The receptor comes from a woman aged 60-75 years in a cohort sampled during active or convalescent COVID-19. The CDR3 spells CASSLSGTDTDTQYF. The DNA of the CDR3 is TGTGCCAGCAGCTTATCCGGGACAGACACAGATACGCAGTATTTT.